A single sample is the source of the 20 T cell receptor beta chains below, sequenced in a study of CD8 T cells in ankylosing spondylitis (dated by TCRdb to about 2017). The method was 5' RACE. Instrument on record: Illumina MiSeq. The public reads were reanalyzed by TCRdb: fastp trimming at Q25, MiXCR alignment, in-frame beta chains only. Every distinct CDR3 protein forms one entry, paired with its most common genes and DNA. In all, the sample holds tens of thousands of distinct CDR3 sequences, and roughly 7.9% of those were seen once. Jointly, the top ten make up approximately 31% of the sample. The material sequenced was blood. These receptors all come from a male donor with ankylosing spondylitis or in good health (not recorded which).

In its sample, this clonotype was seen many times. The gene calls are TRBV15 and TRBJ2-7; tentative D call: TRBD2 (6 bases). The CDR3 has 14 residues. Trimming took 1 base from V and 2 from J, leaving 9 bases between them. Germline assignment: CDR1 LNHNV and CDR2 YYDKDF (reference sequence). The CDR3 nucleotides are TGTGCCACCAGCAGAGGAGGGGAGGCCTACGAGCAGTACTTC. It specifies CATSRGGEAYEQYF.

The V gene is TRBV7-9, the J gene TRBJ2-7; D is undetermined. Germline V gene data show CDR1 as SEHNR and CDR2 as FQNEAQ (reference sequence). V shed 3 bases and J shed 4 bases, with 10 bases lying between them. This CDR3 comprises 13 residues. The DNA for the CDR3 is TGTGCCAGCAGCTTTTTAGGTTCATACGAGCAGTACTTC. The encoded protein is CASSFLGSYEQYF.

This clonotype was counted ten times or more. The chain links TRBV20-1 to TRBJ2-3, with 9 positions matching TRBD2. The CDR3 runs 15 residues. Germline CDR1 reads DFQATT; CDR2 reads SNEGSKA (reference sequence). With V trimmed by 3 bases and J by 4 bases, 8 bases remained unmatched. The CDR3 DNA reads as TGCAGTGCTAGTAGTGGGACTAGCAGCGCAGATACGCAGTATTTT. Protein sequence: CSASSGTSSADTQYF.

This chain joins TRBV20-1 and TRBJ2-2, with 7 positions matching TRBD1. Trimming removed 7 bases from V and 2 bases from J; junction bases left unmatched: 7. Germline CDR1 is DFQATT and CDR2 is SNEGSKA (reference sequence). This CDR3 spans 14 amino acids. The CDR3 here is CSVPQGVNTGELFF. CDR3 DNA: TGCAGTGTACCGCAGGGGGTCAACACCGGGGAGCTGTTTTTT.

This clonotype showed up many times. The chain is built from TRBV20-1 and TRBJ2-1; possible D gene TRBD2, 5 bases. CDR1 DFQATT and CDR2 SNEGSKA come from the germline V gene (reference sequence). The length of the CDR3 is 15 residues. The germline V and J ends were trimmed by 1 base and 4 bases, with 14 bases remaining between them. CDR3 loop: CSARVSGPRYNEQFF. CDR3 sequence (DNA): TGCAGTGCTAGAGTCAGCGGCCCCAGATACAATGAGCAGTTCTTC.

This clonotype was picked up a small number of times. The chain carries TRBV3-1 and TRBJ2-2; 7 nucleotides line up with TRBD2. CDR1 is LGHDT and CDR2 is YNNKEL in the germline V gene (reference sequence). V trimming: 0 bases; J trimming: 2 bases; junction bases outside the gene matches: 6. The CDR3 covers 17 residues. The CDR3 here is CASSQDSGQGNTGELFF. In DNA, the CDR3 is TGTGCCAGCAGCCAAGATAGCGGGCAGGGCAACACCGGGGAGCTGTTTTTT.

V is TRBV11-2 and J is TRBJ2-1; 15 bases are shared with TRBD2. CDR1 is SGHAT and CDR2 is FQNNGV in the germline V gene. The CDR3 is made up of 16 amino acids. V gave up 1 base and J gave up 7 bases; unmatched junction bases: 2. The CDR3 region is CASSLVGTSGRNEQFF. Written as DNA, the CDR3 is TGTGCCAGCAGCTTAGTCGGGACTAGCGGGAGGAATGAGCAGTTCTTC.

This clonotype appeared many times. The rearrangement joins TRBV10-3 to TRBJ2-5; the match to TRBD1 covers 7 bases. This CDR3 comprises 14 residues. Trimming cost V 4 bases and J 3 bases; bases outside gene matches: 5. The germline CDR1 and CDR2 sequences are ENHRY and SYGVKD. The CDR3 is CAISASQGEETQYF. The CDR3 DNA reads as TGTGCCATCAGTGCGAGTCAGGGGGAAGAGACCCAGTACTTC.

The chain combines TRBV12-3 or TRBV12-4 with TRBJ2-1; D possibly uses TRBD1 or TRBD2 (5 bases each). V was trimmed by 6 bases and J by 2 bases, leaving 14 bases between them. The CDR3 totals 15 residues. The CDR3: CASSPFRGPYNEQFF. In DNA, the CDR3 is TGTGCCAGCAGCCCCTTTCGGGGCCCCTACAATGAGCAGTTCTTC.

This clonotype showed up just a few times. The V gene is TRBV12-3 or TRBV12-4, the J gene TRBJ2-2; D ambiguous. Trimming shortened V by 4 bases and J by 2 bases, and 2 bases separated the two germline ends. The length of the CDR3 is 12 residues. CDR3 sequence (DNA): TGTGCCAGCAGTTACAACACCGGGGAGCTGTTTTTT. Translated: CASSYNTGELFF.

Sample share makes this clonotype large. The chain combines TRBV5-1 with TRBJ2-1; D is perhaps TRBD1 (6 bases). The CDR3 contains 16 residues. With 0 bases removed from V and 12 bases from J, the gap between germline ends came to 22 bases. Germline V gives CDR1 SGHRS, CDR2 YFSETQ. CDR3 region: CASSLGRGTGSRRQFF. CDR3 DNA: TGCGCCAGCAGCTTGGGGAGAGGTACAGGGTCAAGACGGCAGTTCTTC.

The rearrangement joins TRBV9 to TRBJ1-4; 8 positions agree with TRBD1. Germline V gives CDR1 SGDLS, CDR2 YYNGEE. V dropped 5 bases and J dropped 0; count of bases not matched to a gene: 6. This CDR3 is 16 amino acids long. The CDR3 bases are TGTGCCAGCAGTTTAGGGACAGGATCAACTAATGAAAAACTGTTTTTT. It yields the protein CASSLGTGSTNEKLFF.

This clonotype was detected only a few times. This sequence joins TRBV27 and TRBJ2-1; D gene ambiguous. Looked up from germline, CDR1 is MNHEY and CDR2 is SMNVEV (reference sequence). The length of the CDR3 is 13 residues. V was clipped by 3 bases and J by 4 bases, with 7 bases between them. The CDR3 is CASSFTRYNEQFF. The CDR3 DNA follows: TGTGCCAGCAGTTTCACTCGGTACAATGAGCAGTTCTTC.

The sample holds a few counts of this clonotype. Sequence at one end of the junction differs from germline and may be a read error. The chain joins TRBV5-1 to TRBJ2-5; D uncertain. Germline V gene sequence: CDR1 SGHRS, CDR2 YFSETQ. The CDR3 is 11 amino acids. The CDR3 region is CASLYQETQYF. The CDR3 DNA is TGCGCCAGCCTTTACCAGGAGACCCAGTACTTC.

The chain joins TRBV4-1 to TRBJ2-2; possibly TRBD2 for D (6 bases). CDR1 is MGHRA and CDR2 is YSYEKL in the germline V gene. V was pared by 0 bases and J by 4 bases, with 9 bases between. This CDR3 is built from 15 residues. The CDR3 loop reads CASSQDPRGTGELFF. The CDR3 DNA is TGCGCCAGCAGCCAAGATCCGCGGGGCACCGGGGAGCTGTTTTTT.

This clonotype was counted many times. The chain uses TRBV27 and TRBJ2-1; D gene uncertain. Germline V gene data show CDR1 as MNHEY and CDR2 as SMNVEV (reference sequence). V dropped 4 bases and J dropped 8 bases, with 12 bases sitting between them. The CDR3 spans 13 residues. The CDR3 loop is CASSSGPDYEQFF. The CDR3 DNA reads TGTGCCAGCAGTTCTGGGCCCGACTATGAGCAGTTCTTC.

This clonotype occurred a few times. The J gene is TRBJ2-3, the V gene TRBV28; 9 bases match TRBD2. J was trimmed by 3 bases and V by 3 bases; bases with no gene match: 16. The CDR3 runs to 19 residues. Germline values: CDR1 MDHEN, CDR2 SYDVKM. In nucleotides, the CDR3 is TGTGCCAGCAGTTTTCGGTACTTGGGCGGGGGGGCCGTGACAGATACGCAGTATTTT. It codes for CASSFRYLGGGAVTDTQYF.

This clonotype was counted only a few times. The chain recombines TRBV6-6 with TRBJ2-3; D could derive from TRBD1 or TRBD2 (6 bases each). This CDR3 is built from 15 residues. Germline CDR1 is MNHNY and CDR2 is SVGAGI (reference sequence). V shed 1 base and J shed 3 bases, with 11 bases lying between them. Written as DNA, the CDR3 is TGTGCCAGCAGTTACTTCGGGGGCTGGACAGATACGCAGTATTTT. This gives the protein CASSYFGGWTDTQYF.

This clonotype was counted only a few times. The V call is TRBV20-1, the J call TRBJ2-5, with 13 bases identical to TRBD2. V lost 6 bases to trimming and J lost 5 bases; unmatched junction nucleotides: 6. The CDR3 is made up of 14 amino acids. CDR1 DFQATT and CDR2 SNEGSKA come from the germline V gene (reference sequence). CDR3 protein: CSAWGLAGLETQYF. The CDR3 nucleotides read TGCAGTGCCTGGGGACTAGCGGGATTGGAGACCCAGTACTTC.

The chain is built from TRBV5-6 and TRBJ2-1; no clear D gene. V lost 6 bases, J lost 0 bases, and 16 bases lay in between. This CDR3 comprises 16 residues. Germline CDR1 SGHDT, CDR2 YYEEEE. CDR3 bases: TGTGCCAGCACCCTTTCGGCACTCCGCTCCTACAATGAGCAGTTCTTC. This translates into CASTLSALRSYNEQFF.